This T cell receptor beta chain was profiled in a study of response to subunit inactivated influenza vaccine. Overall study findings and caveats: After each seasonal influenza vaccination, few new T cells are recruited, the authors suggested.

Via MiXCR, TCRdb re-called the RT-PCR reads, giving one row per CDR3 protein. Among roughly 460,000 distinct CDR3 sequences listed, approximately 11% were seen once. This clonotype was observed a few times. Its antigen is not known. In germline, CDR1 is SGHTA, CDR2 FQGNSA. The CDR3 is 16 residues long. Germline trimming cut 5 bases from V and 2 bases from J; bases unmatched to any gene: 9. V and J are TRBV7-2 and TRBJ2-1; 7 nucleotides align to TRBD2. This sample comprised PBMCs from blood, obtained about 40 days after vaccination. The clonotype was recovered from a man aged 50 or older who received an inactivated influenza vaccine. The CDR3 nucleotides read TGTGCCAGCAGCACTTGGACTAGGTTGCCCTACAATGAGCAGTTCTTC. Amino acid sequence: CASSTWTRLPYNEQFF.